These T cell receptor beta chains were read from a single sample in a study of blood T cells in healthy people across ages. TCRdb re-derived calls from the 5' RACE reads in MiXCR, one entry per CDR3 protein. The data hold about 590,000 distinct CDR3 sequences, with under 30% observed a single time. The sequencing sample was made of blood. These TCRs come from a woman older than 75 in good health. The CDR3 runs from the conserved cysteine through the conserved F or W. A D gene is named only where the DNA matches it firmly. A row's size may be missing; if present it is once, few, many or a size class.

d_gene: TRBD2; v_gene: TRBV7-9; j_gene: TRBJ2-1; abundance: many; CDR3aa: CASSLEQALAGAFSSYNEQFF; CDR3nt: TGTGCCAGCAGCTTAGAGCAAGCACTAGCGGGGGCCTTTAGTTCCTACAATGAGCAGTTCTTC
d_gene: .; v_gene: TRBV7-9; j_gene: TRBJ1-2; abundance: many; CDR3aa: CASLRTGSYGYTF; CDR3nt: TGTGCCAGCTTAAGGACGGGGAGCTATGGCTACACCTTC
d_gene: .; v_gene: TRBV20-1; j_gene: TRBJ2-1; abundance: once; CDR3aa: CSARRGGRINEQFF; CDR3nt: TGTAGTGCTAGAAGGGGGGGGCGTATTAATGAGCAGTTCTTC
d_gene: TRBD1; v_gene: TRBV28; j_gene: TRBJ2-5; abundance: many; CDR3aa: CASSAQDRGQEYF; CDR3nt: TGTGCCAGCAGTGCCCAAGACAGGGGGCAGGAGTACTTC
d_gene: .; v_gene: TRBV27; j_gene: TRBJ1-5; abundance: .; CDR3aa: CASSLSVGAQPRHF; CDR3nt: TGTGCCAGCAGTTTGAGCGTAGGGGCTCAGCCCCGGCATTTT
d_gene: TRBD1; v_gene: TRBV12-3/TRBV12-4; j_gene: TRBJ2-3; abundance: many; CDR3aa: CASSLGTGLLTDTQYF; CDR3nt: TGTGCCAGCAGTTTAGGGACAGGCTTGTTGACAGATACGCAGTATTTT
d_gene: TRBD2; v_gene: TRBV20-1; j_gene: TRBJ2-3; abundance: .; CDR3aa: CSANTELTSGRLSTDTRYF; CDR3nt: TGCAGTGCCAATACCGAACTGACTAGCGGGAGACTAAGCACAGATACGCGGTATTTT
d_gene: TRBD1; v_gene: TRBV2; j_gene: TRBJ2-6; abundance: few; CDR3aa: CASSRQGVPSGANVLTF; CDR3nt: TGTGCCAGCAGTAGACAGGGGGTCCCCTCTGGGGCCAACGTCCTGACTTTC
d_gene: .; v_gene: TRBV12-3/TRBV12-4; j_gene: TRBJ1-3; abundance: .; CDR3aa: CASSLETGNTIYF; CDR3nt: TGTGCCAGCAGTTTAGAGACGGGAAACACCATATATTTT
d_gene: .; v_gene: TRBV2; j_gene: TRBJ1-5; abundance: .; CDR3aa: CASSPPGQGNNQPQHF; CDR3nt: TGTGCCAGCAGTCCACCGGGACAAGGAAACAATCAGCCCCAGCATTTT
d_gene: TRBD1; v_gene: TRBV7-9; j_gene: TRBJ2-7; abundance: .; CDR3aa: CASSFRDRGDYEQYF; CDR3nt: TGTGCCAGCAGCTTCCGGGACAGGGGGGACTATGAGCAGTACTTC
d_gene: TRBD1; v_gene: TRBV5-1; j_gene: TRBJ2-1; abundance: many; CDR3aa: CASSLGGAGGPYNEQFF; CDR3nt: TGCGCCAGCAGCTTGGGAGGTGCAGGGGGACCCTACAATGAGCAGTTCTTC
d_gene: TRBD1; v_gene: TRBV7-7; j_gene: TRBJ1-4; abundance: many; CDR3aa: CASSPGTGVGINEKLFF; CDR3nt: TGTGCTAGCAGCCCGGGGACAGGGGTCGGGATAAATGAAAAACTGTTTTTT
d_gene: .; v_gene: TRBV2; j_gene: TRBJ1-4; abundance: few; CDR3aa: CASSSPGTPRAEKLFF; CDR3nt: TGTGCCAGCAGTAGTCCCGGGACACCTAGGGCCGAAAAACTGTTTTTT
d_gene: .; v_gene: TRBV7-9; j_gene: TRBJ1-2; abundance: many; CDR3aa: CASSLAVGNSKYYTF; CDR3nt: TGTGCCAGCAGCTTAGCGGTGGGGAACTCAAAGTACTACACCTTC
d_gene: .; v_gene: TRBV28; j_gene: TRBJ1-5; abundance: .; CDR3aa: CASSKTGMGGQPQHF; CDR3nt: TGTGCCAGCAGCAAGACGGGAATGGGAGGTCAGCCCCAGCATTTT
d_gene: TRBD2; v_gene: TRBV29-1; j_gene: TRBJ2-7; abundance: few; CDR3aa: CSVETSGTYEQYF; CDR3nt: TGCAGCGTTGAGACTAGCGGGACCTACGAGCAGTACTTC
d_gene: TRBD1; v_gene: TRBV6-1; j_gene: TRBJ1-1; abundance: .; CDR3aa: CASRWDRGPTEAFF; CDR3nt: TGTGCCAGCAGATGGGACAGGGGGCCAACTGAAGCTTTCTTT
d_gene: TRBD1; v_gene: TRBV20-1; j_gene: TRBJ1-4; abundance: many; CDR3aa: CSARDRRNEKLFF; CDR3nt: TGCAGTGCTCGGGACAGGAGAAATGAAAAACTGTTTTTT
d_gene: .; v_gene: TRBV4-2; j_gene: TRBJ1-4; abundance: many; CDR3aa: CASSPSGRRTTNEKLFF; CDR3nt: TGTGCCAGCAGCCCGTCCGGGCGAAGGACAACTAATGAAAAACTGTTTTTT
d_gene: .; v_gene: TRBV7-2; j_gene: TRBJ1-2; abundance: many; CDR3aa: CASSPPLGARGNYGYTF; CDR3nt: TGTGCCAGCAGCCCGCCCCTCGGGGCCCGGGGGAACTATGGCTACACCTTC
d_gene: .; v_gene: TRBV13; j_gene: TRBJ1-1; abundance: .; CDR3aa: CASSLNGAREAFF; CDR3nt: TGTGCCAGCAGCTTAAATGGGGCTAGGGAAGCTTTCTTT
d_gene: .; v_gene: TRBV5-1; j_gene: TRBJ1-1; abundance: few; CDR3aa: CASRLTGQQNTEAFF; CDR3nt: TGCGCCAGCAGATTGACTGGACAGCAGAACACTGAAGCTTTCTTT
d_gene: .; v_gene: TRBV18; j_gene: TRBJ2-7; abundance: many; CDR3aa: CASSPTSPLDLYEQYF; CDR3nt: TGTGCCAGCTCACCTACAAGCCCCCTTGACCTCTACGAGCAGTACTTC
d_gene: TRBD2; v_gene: TRBV18; j_gene: TRBJ2-3; abundance: many; CDR3aa: CASSPSKAGVTFTDTQYF; CDR3nt: TGTGCCAGCTCACCCTCAAAAGCGGGGGTTACCTTCACAGATACGCAGTATTTT
d_gene: .; v_gene: TRBV6-2/TRBV6-3; j_gene: TRBJ1-2; abundance: many; CDR3aa: CASSYSTPIGGYTF; CDR3nt: TGTGCCAGCAGTTACTCTACTCCGATTGGGGGCTACACCTTC